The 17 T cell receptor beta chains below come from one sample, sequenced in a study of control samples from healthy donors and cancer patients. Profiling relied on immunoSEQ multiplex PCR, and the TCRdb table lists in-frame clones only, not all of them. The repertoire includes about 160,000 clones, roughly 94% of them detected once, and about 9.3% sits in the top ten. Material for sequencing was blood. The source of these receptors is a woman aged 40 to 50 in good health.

CDR3 bases: TGTGCCATCAGTGAGGGTCCGCAAGAGACCCAGTACTTC. Translation gives CAISEGPQETQYF. V is TRBV10-3 and J is TRBJ2-5; D ambiguous. The germline CDR1 and CDR2 sequences are ENHRY and SYGVKD. The CDR3 is made up of 13 amino acids. Trimming pared 2 bases from V and 2 bases from J, leaving 6 bases between.

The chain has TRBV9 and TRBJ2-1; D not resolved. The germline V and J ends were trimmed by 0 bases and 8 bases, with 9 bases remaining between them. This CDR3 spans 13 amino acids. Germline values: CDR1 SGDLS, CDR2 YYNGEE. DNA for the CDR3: TGTGCCAGCAGCGTAGGGGCAGGCGATGAGCAGTTCTTC. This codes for CASSVGAGDEQFF. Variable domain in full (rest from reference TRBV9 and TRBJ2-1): DSGVTQTPKHLITATGQRVTLRCSPRSGDLSVYWYQQSLDQGLQFLIQYYNGEERAKGNILERFSAQQFPDLHSELNLSSLELGDSALYFCASSVGAGDEQFFGPGTRLTVL.

Here the CDR3 reads CASSPGTGGQPQHF. CDR3 nucleotides: TGTGCCAGCTCACCGGGGACAGGCGGTCAGCCCCAGCATTTT. This chain links TRBV18 with TRBJ1-5; 8 bases map to TRBD1. The CDR3 length is 14 residues. Germline trimming cut 3 bases from V and 6 bases from J; bases unmatched to any gene: 4. Per germline, CDR1 KGHSH and CDR2 LQKENI.

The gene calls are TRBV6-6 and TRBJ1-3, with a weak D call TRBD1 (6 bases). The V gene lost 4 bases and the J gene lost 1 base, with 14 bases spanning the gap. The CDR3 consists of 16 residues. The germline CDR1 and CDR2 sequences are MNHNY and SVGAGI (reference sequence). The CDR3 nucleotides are TGTGCCAGCAGTTGGGCTACACAGGGATCTGGAAACACCATATATTTT. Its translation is CASSWATQGSGNTIYF.

The CDR3 reads CASATGNTGELFF. CDR3 nucleotides: TGTGCCAGCGCGACAGGGAACACCGGGGAGCTGTTTTTT. The rearrangement uses TRBV7-3 and TRBJ2-2; maybe TRBD1 (6 bases). The V end was cut by 8 bases, the J end by 1 base, with 8 bases between. CDR3 length: 13 residues. Germline V gene lookup returns CDR1 SGHTA and CDR2 FQGTGA.

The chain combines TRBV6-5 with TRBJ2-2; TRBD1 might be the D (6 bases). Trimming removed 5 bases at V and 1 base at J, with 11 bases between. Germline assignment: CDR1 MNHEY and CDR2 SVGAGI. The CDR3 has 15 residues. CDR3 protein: CASSPQGLNTGELFF. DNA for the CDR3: TGTGCCAGCAGTCCACAGGGTTTGAACACCGGGGAGCTGTTTTTT.

The CDR3 DNA follows: TGCGCCAGCAGCTGGGGGACAGGGGGAGATCCCCTCCACTTT. This codes for CASSWGTGGDPLHF. V gene TRBV5-1 combines with J gene TRBJ1-6, with TRBD1 identical over 11 bases. The CDR3 contains 14 residues. Germline trimming cut 3 bases from V and 13 bases from J; bases unmatched to any gene: 6. Germline CDR1 and CDR2: SGHRS and YFSETQ.

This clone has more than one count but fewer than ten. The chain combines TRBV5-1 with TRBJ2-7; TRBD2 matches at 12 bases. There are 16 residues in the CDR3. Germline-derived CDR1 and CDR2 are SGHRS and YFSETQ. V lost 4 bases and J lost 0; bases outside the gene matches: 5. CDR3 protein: CASSPMTSGSSYEQYF. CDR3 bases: TGCGCCAGCAGCCCGATGACTAGCGGGAGCTCCTACGAGCAGTACTTC.

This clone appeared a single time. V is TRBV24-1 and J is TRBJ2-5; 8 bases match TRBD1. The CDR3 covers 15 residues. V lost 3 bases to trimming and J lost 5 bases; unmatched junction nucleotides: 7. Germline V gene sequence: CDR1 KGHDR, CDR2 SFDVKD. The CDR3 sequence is CATSDPGQVPETQYF. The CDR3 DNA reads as TGTGCCACCAGTGATCCGGGACAGGTCCCCGAGACCCAGTACTTC.

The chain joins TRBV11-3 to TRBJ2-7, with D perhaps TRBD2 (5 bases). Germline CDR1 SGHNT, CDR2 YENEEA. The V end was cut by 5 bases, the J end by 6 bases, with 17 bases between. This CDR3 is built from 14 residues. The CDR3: CASSPRAQSREQYF. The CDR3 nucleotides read TGTGCCAGCAGCCCGCGGGCCCAGTCCCGCGAGCAGTACTTC.

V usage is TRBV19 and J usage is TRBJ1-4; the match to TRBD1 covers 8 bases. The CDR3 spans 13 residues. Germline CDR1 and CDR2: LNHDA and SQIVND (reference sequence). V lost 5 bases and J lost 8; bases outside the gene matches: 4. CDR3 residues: CASSQGAREKLFF. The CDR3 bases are TGTGCCAGTAGTCAGGGGGCGCGGGAAAAACTGTTTTTT.

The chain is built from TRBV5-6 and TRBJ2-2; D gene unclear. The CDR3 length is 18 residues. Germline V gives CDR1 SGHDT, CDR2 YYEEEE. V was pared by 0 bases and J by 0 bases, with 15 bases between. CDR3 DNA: TGTGCCAGCAGCTTGGAGGGTAGGAGCTTTGCGAACACCGGGGAGCTGTTTTTT. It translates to CASSLEGRSFANTGELFF.

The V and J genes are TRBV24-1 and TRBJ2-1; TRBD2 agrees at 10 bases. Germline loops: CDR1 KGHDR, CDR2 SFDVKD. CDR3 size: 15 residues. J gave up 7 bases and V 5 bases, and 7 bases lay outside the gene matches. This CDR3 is CATSVSGRARNEQFF. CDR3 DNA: TGTGCCACCAGTGTCAGCGGGAGGGCCAGGAATGAGCAGTTCTTC.

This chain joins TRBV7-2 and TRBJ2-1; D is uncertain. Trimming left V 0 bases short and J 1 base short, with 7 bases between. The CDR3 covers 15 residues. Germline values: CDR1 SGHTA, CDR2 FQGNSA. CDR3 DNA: TGTGCCAGCAGCTTAGCGGGGTGGTCCTACAATGAGCAGTTCTTC. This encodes CASSLAGWSYNEQFF.

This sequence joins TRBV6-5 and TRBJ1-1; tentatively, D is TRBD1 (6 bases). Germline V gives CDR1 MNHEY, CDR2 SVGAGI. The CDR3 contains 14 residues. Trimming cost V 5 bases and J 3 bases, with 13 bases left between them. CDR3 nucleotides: TGTGCCAGCAGTACCCGCGGACAGTACACTGAAGCTTTCTTT. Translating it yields CASSTRGQYTEAFF.

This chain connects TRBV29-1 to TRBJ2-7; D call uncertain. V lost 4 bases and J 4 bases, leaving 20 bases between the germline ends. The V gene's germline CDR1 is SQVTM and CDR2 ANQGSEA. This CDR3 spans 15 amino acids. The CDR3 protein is CSVAFHTVGKYEQYF. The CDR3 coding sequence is TGCAGCGTTGCGTTCCACACAGTGGGGAAATACGAGCAGTACTTC.

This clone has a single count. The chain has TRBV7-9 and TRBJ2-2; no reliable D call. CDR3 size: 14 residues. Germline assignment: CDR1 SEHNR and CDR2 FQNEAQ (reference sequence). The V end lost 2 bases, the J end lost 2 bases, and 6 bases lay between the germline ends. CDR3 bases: TGTGCCAGCAGCTTACAAACAAACACCGGGGAGCTGTTTTTT. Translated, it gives CASSLQTNTGELFF.